The source of this T cell receptor beta chain is a study of cytomegalovirus exposure and HLA in healthy donors. The overall study: Among several hundred genotyped donors, around 80% fell in the Caucasian-associated ancestry cluster.

Findings and caveats of the study: Several top significant clusters appeared, in a later analysis, to be linked to common viral pathogens. One variant, a missense change in DCLRE1C, was linked in a later analysis to TCR beta V- and J-gene trimming. In an earlier analysis, about 87% or about 30%: the productive usage of most TCR beta V segments.

The V gene's germline CDR1 is SGHAT and CDR2 FQNNGV. Trimming left V 5 bases short and J 4 bases short, with 14 bases between. The CDR3 length is 14 residues. A word on this clone: Its target is unknown.

PCR was performed using 60 Vbeta and 13 Jbeta primers. Libraries were prepared by immunoSEQ multiplex PCR; TCRdb keeps only in-frame clonotypes and omits some of them. The table records 90,000 to 110,000 clones, over 70% of them present only once. Sequencing used PBMCs. This chain links TRBV11-2 with TRBJ1-2; D is possibly TRBD1 (5 bases). The clonotype comes from a man aged 25 to 40 in good health and CMV-seronegative. CDR3 loop: CASSPTEGVYGYTF. In DNA, the CDR3 is TGTGCCAGCAGCCCCACGGAAGGGGTCTATGGCTACACCTTC. Complete variable domain (other parts from reference TRBV11-2 and TRBJ1-2): EAGVAQSPRYKIIEKRQSVAFWCNPISGHATLYWYQQILGQGPKLLIQFQNNGVVDDSQLPKDRFSAERLKGVDSTLKIQPAKLEDSAVYLCASSPTEGVYGYTFGSGTRLTVV.